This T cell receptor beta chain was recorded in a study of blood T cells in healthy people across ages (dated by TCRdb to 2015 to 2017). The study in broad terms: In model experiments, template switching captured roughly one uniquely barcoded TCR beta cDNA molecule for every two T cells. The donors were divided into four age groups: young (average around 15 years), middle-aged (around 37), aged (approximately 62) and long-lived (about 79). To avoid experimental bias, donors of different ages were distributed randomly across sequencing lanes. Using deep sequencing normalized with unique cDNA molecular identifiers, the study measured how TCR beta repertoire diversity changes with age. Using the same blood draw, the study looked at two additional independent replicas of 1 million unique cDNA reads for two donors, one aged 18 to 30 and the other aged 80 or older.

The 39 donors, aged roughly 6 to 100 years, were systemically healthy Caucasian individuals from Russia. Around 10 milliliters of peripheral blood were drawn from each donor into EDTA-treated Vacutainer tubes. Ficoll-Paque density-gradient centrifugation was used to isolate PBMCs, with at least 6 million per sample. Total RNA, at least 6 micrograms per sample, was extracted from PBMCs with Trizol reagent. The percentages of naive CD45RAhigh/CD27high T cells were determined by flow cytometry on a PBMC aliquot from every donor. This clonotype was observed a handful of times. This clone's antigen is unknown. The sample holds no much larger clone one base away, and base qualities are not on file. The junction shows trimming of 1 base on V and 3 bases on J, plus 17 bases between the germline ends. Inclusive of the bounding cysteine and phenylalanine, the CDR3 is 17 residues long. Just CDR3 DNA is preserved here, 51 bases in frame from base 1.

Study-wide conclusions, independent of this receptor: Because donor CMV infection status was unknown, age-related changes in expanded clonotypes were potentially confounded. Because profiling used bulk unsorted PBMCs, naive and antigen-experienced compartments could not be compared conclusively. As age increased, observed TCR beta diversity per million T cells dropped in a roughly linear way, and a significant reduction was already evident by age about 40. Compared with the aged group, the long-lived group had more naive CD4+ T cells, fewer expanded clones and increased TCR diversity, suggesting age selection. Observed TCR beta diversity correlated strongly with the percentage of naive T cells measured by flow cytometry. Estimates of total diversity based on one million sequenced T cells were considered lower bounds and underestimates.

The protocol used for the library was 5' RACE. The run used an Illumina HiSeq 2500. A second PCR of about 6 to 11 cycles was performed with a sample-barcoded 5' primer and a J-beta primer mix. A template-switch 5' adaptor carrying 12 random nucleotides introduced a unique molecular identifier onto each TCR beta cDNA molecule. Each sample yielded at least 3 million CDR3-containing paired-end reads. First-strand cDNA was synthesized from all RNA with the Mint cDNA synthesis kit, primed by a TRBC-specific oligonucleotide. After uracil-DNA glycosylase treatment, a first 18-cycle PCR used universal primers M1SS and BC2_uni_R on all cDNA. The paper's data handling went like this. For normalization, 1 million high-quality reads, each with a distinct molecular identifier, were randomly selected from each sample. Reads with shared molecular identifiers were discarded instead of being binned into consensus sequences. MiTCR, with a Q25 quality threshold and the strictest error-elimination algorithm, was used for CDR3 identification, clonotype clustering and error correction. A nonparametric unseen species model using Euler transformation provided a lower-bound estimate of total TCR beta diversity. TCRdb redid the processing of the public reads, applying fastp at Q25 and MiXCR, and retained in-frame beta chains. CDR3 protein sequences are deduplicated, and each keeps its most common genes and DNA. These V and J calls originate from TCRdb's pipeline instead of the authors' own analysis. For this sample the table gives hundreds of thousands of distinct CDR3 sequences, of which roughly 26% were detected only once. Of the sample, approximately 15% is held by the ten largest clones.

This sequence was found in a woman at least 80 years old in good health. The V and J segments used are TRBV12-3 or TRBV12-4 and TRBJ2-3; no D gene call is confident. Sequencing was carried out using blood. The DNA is TGTGCCAGCAGTTTAGTGGGGTTCTTAGCAAAGACAGATACGCAGTATTTT. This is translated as CASSLVGFLAKTDTQYF.